This T cell receptor beta chain came from a study of pediatric ulcerative colitis. The overall study: Six or seven patients showed pancolitis and two showed left-sided colitis.

Study results and caveats: Clonal expansions reduced rectal repertoire diversity in acute severe colitis.

Regarding this clone: No antigen is known for it. This may arise from a read error, as a much more abundant clone is one base away.

Sequenced by immunoSEQ multiplex PCR; TCRdb stores in-frame clones only, minus some. The sample includes 20,000 to 30,000 clones, about 69% of them seen just once. Per germline, CDR1 SGHDT and CDR2 YYEEEE. Trimming pared 2 bases from V and 3 bases from J, leaving 9 bases between. The CDR3 length is 13 residues. During colonoscopy, one to two rectal pinch biopsies were collected. The sample consisted of gut tissue. The J gene is TRBJ2-7, the V gene TRBV5-6, with D perhaps TRBD1 (6 bases). The origin of this receptor is a boy between 10 and 17 years old with severe ulcerative colitis. Here the CDR3 DNA reads TGTGCCAGCAGCTTCGGACAGTTCTACGAGCAGTACTTC. Translation gives CASSFGQFYEQYF.